Below are 7 T cell receptor beta chains sequenced from a single sample in a study of post-analysis software for immune sequencing data (dated by TCRdb to between 2014 and 2016). The library relied on PCR. For sequencing, an Illumina HiSeq 2500 was employed. To reduce PCR and sequencing biases, unique molecular identifiers were built into the TCR beta cDNA libraries. Using fastp at Q25 and MiXCR, TCRdb reprocessed the public reads and kept productive beta chains. CDR3 protein sequences are deduplicated, and each keeps its most common genes and DNA. The sample table lists about 820,000 distinct CDR3 sequences, roughly 50% of them with a count of one. In total, the top ten clones hold approximately 4.5% of the sample. Study-wide conclusions, independent of this receptor: Patients showed significantly higher frequencies than controls for a few TRBV segments, among them TRBV5-6, TRBV5-1 and TRBV20-1.

These receptors are not linked to any known antigen. Material: blood. These receptor sequences come from a girl between 10 and 17 years old with multiple sclerosis.

The rearrangement uses TRBV20-1 and TRBJ1-1; TRBD1 might be the D (6 bases). Germline V lookup: CDR1 DFQATT, CDR2 SNEGSKA (reference sequence). Trimming cost V 4 bases and J 7 bases, with 19 bases left between them. This CDR3 region has 14 residues. The CDR3: CSATNRDVGYEAFF. CDR3 nucleotide sequence: TGCAGTGCTACAAACAGGGATGTCGGCTATGAAGCTTTCTTT.

The chain joins TRBV12-3 or TRBV12-4 to TRBJ2-7; the match to TRBD1 covers 11 bases. This CDR3 spans 16 amino acids. V lost 1 base, J lost 3 bases, and 5 bases stayed unmatched. The CDR3 loop reads CASSLVTGTGGYEQYF. DNA of the CDR3: TGTGCCAGCAGTTTAGTCACCGGGACAGGGGGCTACGAGCAGTACTTC.

This clonotype was observed a few times. The rearrangement uses TRBV25-1 and TRBJ2-3; D might be TRBD1 (6 bases). The ends were cut back, 4 bases at V and 2 bases at J, with 13 bases in the middle. CDR1 is MGHDK, CDR2 SYGVNS, per germline. The CDR3 extends over 15 amino acids. The CDR3 region is CASSGKTGPTDTQYF. CDR3 in DNA: TGTGCCAGCAGTGGAAAGACAGGCCCCACAGATACGCAGTATTTT.

The chain is built from TRBV25-1 and TRBJ2-4; TRBD2 might be the D (6 bases). This CDR3 region has 15 residues. Trimming removed 10 bases at V and 13 bases at J, with 29 bases between. Germline loops: CDR1 MGHDK, CDR2 SYGVNS. The CDR3 here is CATAAVGDSYNEQYF. The CDR3 nucleotides read TGTGCCACAGCGGCCGTCGGGGACTCCTACAATGAGCAGTACTTC. The complete variable domain, with remaining parts taken from reference TRBV25-1 and TRBJ2-4, reads EADIYQTPRYLVIGTGKKITLECSQTMGHDKMYWYQQDPGMELHLIHYSYGVNSTEKGDLSSESTVSRIRTEHFPLTLESARPSHTSQYLCATAAVGDSYNEQYFGAGTRLSVL.

V usage is TRBV20-1 and J usage is TRBJ1-6; D is unclear. This CDR3 is 15 amino acids long. Per germline, CDR1 DFQATT and CDR2 SNEGSKA (reference sequence). Between the trimmed V and J ends, which lost 1 base and 4 bases, there was a span of 11 bases. The CDR3 sequence: CSARGKARYNSPLHF. The CDR3 nucleotides read TGCAGTGCTAGAGGGAAAGCCCGGTATAATTCACCCCTCCACTTT.

The V and J genes are TRBV20-1 and TRBJ1-2; 9 nucleotides agree with TRBD1. The V and J ends lost 3 bases and 8 bases, in that order; junction bases with no gene match: 16. The CDR3 contains 16 residues. From germline, CDR1 is DFQATT and CDR2 SNEGSKA (reference sequence). Here the CDR3 reads CSASFQDRGLLGGYTF. CDR3 nucleotide sequence: TGCAGTGCTAGTTTCCAGGACAGGGGACTGTTGGGCGGCTACACCTTC.

This clonotype was picked up a small number of times. The chain employs TRBV10-2 and TRBJ2-1, with TRBD2 matching 7 bases. CDR1 is WSHSY, CDR2 SAAADI, per germline. The CDR3 is 15 amino acids. V lost 7 bases and J lost 1; bases outside the gene matches: 7. The CDR3 protein is CASTASGVSYNEQFF. CDR3 nucleotide sequence: TGCGCCAGCACGGCAAGCGGGGTATCCTACAATGAGCAGTTCTTC.